The next 30 T cell receptor beta chains were all read from a single sample in a study of T-cell reconstitution after alpha-beta-depleted transplantation in children. Preparation of the TCRbeta library was carried out with unique molecular identifiers. From the PCR reads, TCRdb called clonotypes with MiXCR, one entry per CDR3 protein. The sample carries fewer than 550,000 distinct CDR3 sequences, more than 9% recorded once. Sequencing was performed on PBMCs, taken before TCRalphabeta/CD19-depleted stem cell transplant. All receptors derive from a child aged 2-15 years with inherited bone marrow failure, due to receive a stem cell transplant.

This clonotype was counted many times. The chain joins TRBV5-1 to TRBJ2-3; D is uncertain. From germline, CDR1 is SGHRS and CDR2 YFSETQ. This CDR3 is 13 amino acids long. The V and J ends lost 3 bases and 3 bases respectively, with 8 bases between them. Here the CDR3 DNA reads TGCGCCAGCAGCTCATATTTTACAGATACGCAGTATTTT. Its translation: CASSSYFTDTQYF.

This clonotype was seen repeatedly, ten times or more. V usage is TRBV27 and J usage is TRBJ2-7; 7 nucleotides line up with TRBD2. CDR1 is MNHEY and CDR2 is SMNVEV in the germline V gene (reference sequence). The CDR3 spans 14 residues. Trimming removed 4 bases from V and 2 bases from J; junction bases left unmatched: 5. The CDR3 bases are TGTGCCAGCAGTTCGGGACTATCTACCTACGAGCAGTACTTC. This gives the protein CASSSGLSTYEQYF.

This clonotype was observed at least ten times. This chain uses TRBV4-3 with TRBJ2-7; D call uncertain. The CDR3 contains 13 residues. With 0 bases removed from V and 4 bases from J, the gap between germline ends came to 7 bases. From germline, CDR1 is LGHNA and CDR2 YSLEER. CDR3 protein: CASSQEAGYEQYF. The CDR3 coding sequence is TGCGCCAGCAGCCAAGAGGCAGGTTACGAGCAGTACTTC.

This sequence joins TRBV19 and TRBJ1-1; unclear D gene. V was shortened by 3 bases and J by 6 bases, with 11 bases between the two germline ends. This CDR3 region has 13 residues. Germline V gene data show CDR1 as LNHDA and CDR2 as SQIVND (reference sequence). CDR3 region: CASSIRRVAEAFF. DNA for the CDR3: TGTGCCAGTAGTATCCGGAGGGTCGCTGAAGCTTTCTTT.

In this sample, this clonotype turned up a few times. The rearrangement uses TRBV19 and TRBJ2-1; no definite D call. The CDR3 runs to 11 residues. Trimming cost V 1 base and J 8 bases, with 3 bases left between them. From germline, CDR1 is LNHDA and CDR2 SQIVND (reference sequence). Here the CDR3 reads CASSIGHEQFF. CDR3 coding DNA: TGTGCCAGTAGTATAGGACATGAGCAGTTCTTC.

This clonotype has a count of ten or more. This chain connects TRBV30 to TRBJ2-2, with D perhaps matching TRBD2 (6 bases). The CDR3 runs 15 residues. Germline loops: CDR1 GTSNPN, CDR2 SVGIG (reference sequence). Trimming took 0 bases from V and 7 from J, leaving 15 bases between them. Here the CDR3 DNA reads TGTGCCTGGAGTGTAATCTTGGGGGGTGGCGGGGAGCTGTTTTTT. This codes for CAWSVILGGGGELFF.

This chain links TRBV4-3 with TRBJ2-4; 13 bases match TRBD2. There are 17 residues in the CDR3. V lost 0 bases, J lost 8 bases, and 7 bases stayed unmatched. Germline V gives CDR1 LGHNA, CDR2 YSLEER. The CDR3 reads CASSQDQLAGGQDIQYF. In nucleotides, the CDR3 is TGCGCCAGCAGCCAAGATCAACTAGCGGGAGGGCAGGACATTCAGTACTTC.

This clonotype was picked up a small number of times. This chain connects TRBV7-2 to TRBJ2-3, with D perhaps matching TRBD2 (5 bases). CDR1 and CDR2 (germline): SGHTA, FQGNSA. CDR3 length: 15 amino acids. The V and J ends lost 4 bases and 0 bases respectively, with 11 bases between them. The CDR3 coding sequence is TGTGCCAGCAGCTCTAGAGGGAAGAGCACAGATACGCAGTATTTT. Encoded protein: CASSSRGKSTDTQYF.

This clonotype was seen a single time. A much larger clone is a single base away; this may be a read error. This chain links TRBV28 with TRBJ2-5; D is possibly TRBD2 (5 bases). CDR1 and CDR2 (germline): MDHEN, SYDVKM. V lost 9 bases and J lost 2, with 16 bases in between. There are 14 residues in the CDR3. The CDR3 DNA reads TGTGCCAGGAGGTCCCGGGGTTCTCAAGAGACCCAGTACTTC. Its translation is CARRSRGSQETQYF.

The CDR3 DNA reads TGCGCCAGCAGCCAACAGGGGGGGTATACTGAAGCTTTCTTT. Translation gives CASSQQGGYTEAFF. J is TRBJ1-1 and V is TRBV4-1; the match to TRBD1 covers 7 bases. V was pared by 2 bases and J by 5 bases, with 5 bases of the junction left unmatched. Germline V gene data show CDR1 as MGHRA and CDR2 as YSYEKL. This CDR3 is built from 14 residues.

The rearrangement joins TRBV12-3 or TRBV12-4 to TRBJ1-1; 9 bases fit TRBD1. V shed 5 bases and J 4 bases; nucleotides not matched to a gene: 8. CDR3 length: 15 amino acids. CDR3 DNA: TGTGCCAGCAGTCACGGACAGGGGACATTCACTGAAGCTTTCTTT. Protein sequence: CASSHGQGTFTEAFF.

This clonotype was seen repeatedly, ten times or more. An end of the junction does not agree with germline; a read error may underlie this. J is TRBJ2-1 and V is TRBV5-1; perhaps TRBD1 as D (7 bases). Germline lookup yields CDR1 SGHRS and CDR2 YFSETQ. There are 17 residues in the CDR3. The CDR3 protein is CASSLVLGGQPYNEQFF. CDR3 in DNA: TGCGCCAGCAGTTTGGTACTGGGGGGACAGCCATACAATGAGCAGTTCTTC.

A note on this clonotype: One base away lies a much larger clone, so this may be a sequencing read error. The genes are TRBV28 and TRBJ1-5; possible D gene TRBD1, 5 bases. The CDR3 loop spans 14 amino acids. Looked up from germline, CDR1 is MDHEN and CDR2 is SYDVKM. V lost 9 bases to trimming and J lost 7 bases, with 19 bases between them. For the CDR3, the DNA is TGTGCCAGGACCCGGGCAAATGGGGGGCAGCCCCAGCATTTT. It yields the protein CARTRANGGQPQHF.

This clonotype has just a few counts. The chain has TRBV4-3 and TRBJ2-3, with a possible D match to TRBD1 (6 bases). V was shortened by 4 bases and J by 6 bases, with 11 bases between the two germline ends. Looked up from germline, CDR1 is LGHNA and CDR2 is YSLEER. The CDR3 sequence is 13 residues long. This CDR3 reads CASSRGTIDTQYF. The CDR3 DNA reads TGCGCCAGCAGCCGAGGGACAATTGATACGCAGTATTTT.

This sequence joins TRBV6-1 and TRBJ2-7; D is possibly TRBD2 (5 bases). Germline assignment: CDR1 MNHNS and CDR2 SASEGT. The CDR3 contains 14 residues. Deletions cut 7 bases from V and 2 bases from J, with 15 bases between. CDR3 DNA: TGTGCCAGCACGGACCCCGGGATCCCCTACGAGCAGTACTTC. Its translation: CASTDPGIPYEQYF.

The rearrangement joins TRBV4-3 to TRBJ2-1, with TRBD2 matching 7 bases. Germline values: CDR1 LGHNA, CDR2 YSLEER. V gave up 0 bases and J gave up 6 bases; unmatched junction bases: 5. This CDR3 has 15 residues. This chain's CDR3 is CASSQDRGSPNEQFF. DNA of the CDR3: TGCGCCAGCAGCCAAGACCGCGGGAGTCCCAATGAGCAGTTCTTC.

This clonotype was detected ten times or more. The chain is built from TRBV24-1 and TRBJ2-1, with 8 bases lining up with TRBD2. The CDR3 totals 14 residues. J was trimmed by 7 bases and V by 7 bases; bases with no gene match: 8. CDR1 is KGHDR and CDR2 is SFDVKD in the germline V gene. The CDR3 sequence: CATREAGVGNEQFF. Written as DNA, the CDR3 is TGTGCCACCAGGGAAGCGGGAGTAGGAAATGAGCAGTTCTTC.

Remarks on this clonotype: Possible read error: a much larger clone is one base away. This rearrangement joins TRBV5-1 to TRBJ2-3, with 9 bases identical to TRBD2. Germline CDR1 and CDR2: SGHRS and YFSETQ. CDR3 length: 15 amino acids. CDR3 residues: CASSLIAGATVTQYF. The CDR3 DNA follows: TGCGCCAGCAGCTTAATAGCGGGGGCCACAGTTACGCAGTATTTT.

This clonotype has a handful of counts. This rearrangement joins TRBV11-1 to TRBJ2-7, with TRBD2 matching 9 bases. CDR1 SGHAT and CDR2 FQDESV come from the germline V gene (reference sequence). The CDR3 is made up of 20 amino acids. V trimming: 4 bases; J trimming: 0 bases; junction bases outside the gene matches: 19. DNA for the CDR3: TGTGCCAGCAGCTCCCCCCACGTTGCTAGCGGGAAGGGGAGCTCCTACGAGCAGTACTTC. It codes for CASSSPHVASGKGSSYEQYF. Looking up the rest from reference TRBV11-1 and TRBJ2-7 gives the full variable domain: EAEVAQSPRYKITEKSQAVAFWCDPISGHATLYWYRQILGQGPELLVQFQDESVVDDSQLPKDRFSAERLKGVDSTLKIQPAELGDSAMYLCASSSPHVASGKGSSYEQYFGPGTRLTVT.

This clonotype was detected many times. The chain has TRBV5-1 and TRBJ2-1; 8 positions agree with TRBD1. Trimming removed 7 bases from V and 7 bases from J; junction bases left unmatched: 13. The CDR3 contains 15 residues. Germline lookup yields CDR1 SGHRS and CDR2 YFSETQ. In DNA, the CDR3 is TGCGCCAGCCCGACCGACAGGGGAGCCTTTAATGAGCAGTTCTTC. Its protein is CASPTDRGAFNEQFF.

Many counts were recorded for this clonotype. The chain combines TRBV28 with TRBJ1-1, with no clear D. From germline, CDR1 is MDHEN and CDR2 SYDVKM. Trimming took off 1 base at V and 11 bases at J, with 14 bases between the two ends. This CDR3 is 13 amino acids long. CDR3 coding DNA: TGTGCCAGCAGTTTATCGGGTGGGCTGGTGGCTTTCTTT. Residues: CASSLSGGLVAFF.

This clonotype was detected many times. This CDR3 reads CASSLGLDYEQYF. The DNA for the CDR3 is TGTGCCAGCAGCTTAGGCTTGGACTACGAGCAGTACTTC. This chain connects TRBV7-9 to TRBJ2-7; D is uncertain. Germline V gene sequence: CDR1 SEHNR, CDR2 FQNEAQ (reference sequence). Trimming took off 1 base at V and 3 bases at J, with 7 bases between the two ends. CDR3 size: 13 residues.

The chain joins TRBV18 to TRBJ2-5; D is undetermined. CDR3 length: 17 amino acids. The germline V gene encodes CDR1 KGHSH and CDR2 LQKENI. V was pared by 3 bases and J by 2 bases, with 19 bases between. The CDR3: CASSPSEWQRKQETQYF. CDR3 coding DNA: TGTGCCAGCTCACCCTCGGAGTGGCAACGAAAACAAGAGACCCAGTACTTC. Combining the CDR3 with reference TRBV18 and TRBJ2-5 gives the whole variable domain NAGVMQNPRHLVRRRGQEARLRCSPMKGHSHVYWYRQLPEEGLKFMVYLQKENIIDESGMPKERFSAEFPKEGPSILRIQQVVRGDSAAYFCASSPSEWQRKQETQYFGPGTRLLVL.

This clonotype has a count of ten or more. The chain has TRBV5-1 and TRBJ2-3, with D maybe TRBD2 (7 bases). The CDR3 is made up of 17 amino acids. Germline loops: CDR1 SGHRS, CDR2 YFSETQ. V was trimmed by 4 bases and J by 4 bases, leaving 22 bases between them. CDR3 DNA: TGCGCCAGCAGCCAGGGTCTGGGGGGGCATGGAGCAGATACGCAGTATTTT. This encodes CASSQGLGGHGADTQYF.

At least ten counts were recorded for this clonotype. The chain recombines TRBV28 with TRBJ2-5, with D possibly matching TRBD1 (6 bases). Germline CDR1 MDHEN, CDR2 SYDVKM. The CDR3 totals 14 residues. Trimming removed 5 bases from V and 0 bases from J, with 10 bases in between. The CDR3: CASSGQLYQETQYF. The CDR3, as DNA: TGTGCCAGCAGTGGACAGTTGTACCAAGAGACCCAGTACTTC.

This clonotype was detected many times. J is TRBJ2-1 and V is TRBV6-1; 7 positions match TRBD2. The V and J ends lost 8 bases and 8 bases, in that order; junction bases with no gene match: 15. The CDR3 spans 15 residues. Germline values: CDR1 MNHNS, CDR2 SASEGT. The CDR3 sequence: CASARAGLGVDEQFF. As DNA, the CDR3 is TGTGCCAGCGCCCGAGCGGGACTTGGGGTGGATGAGCAGTTCTTC.

This clonotype showed up just a few times. This chain joins TRBV18 and TRBJ2-1; no clear D. V shed 8 bases and J shed 0 bases, with 11 bases lying between them. The length of the CDR3 is 14 residues. CDR1 KGHSH and CDR2 LQKENI come from the germline V gene. Here the CDR3 reads CASLITDSYNEQFF. As DNA, the CDR3 is TGTGCCAGCCTAATTACGGACTCCTACAATGAGCAGTTCTTC.

A few counts support this clonotype. V is TRBV7-8 and J is TRBJ2-4; the match to TRBD1 covers 7 bases. In germline, CDR1 is SGHVS, CDR2 FQNEAQ. Trimming cost V 2 bases and J 1 base; bases outside gene matches: 2. This CDR3 spans 15 amino acids. The DNA of the CDR3 is TGTGCCAGCAGCTTAATACAGGGGGCCAAAAACATTCAGTACTTC. It codes for CASSLIQGAKNIQYF.

This clonotype was recorded a few times. The chain links TRBV19 to TRBJ1-2; a possible D gene is TRBD1 (6 bases). Germline V CDR1 and CDR2: LNHDA, SQIVND (reference sequence). Deletions cut 0 bases from V and 6 bases from J, with 20 bases between. The CDR3 covers 17 residues. CDR3 residues: CASSIDLEQGSFNGYTF. The CDR3 DNA follows: TGTGCCAGTAGTATAGATCTCGAACAGGGCTCCTTCAATGGCTACACCTTC.

This clonotype occurred many times. The chain combines TRBV12-3 or TRBV12-4 with TRBJ1-4; D gene uncertain. Between the trimmed V and J ends, which lost 2 bases and 3 bases, there was a span of 10 bases. This CDR3 is 15 amino acids long. The CDR3 bases are TGTGCCAGCAGTTTAATTCGGGGATCTAATGAAAAACTGTTTTTT. It codes for CASSLIRGSNEKLFF.